Listed here is a single T cell receptor (beta chain). Scientists amplified the TCR beta CDR3 regions from RNA transcripts. RT-PCR was first run with HTBI primers, then multiplex PCR in a second round. TCRdb reprocessed the multiplex PCR reads with MiXCR, giving one entry per CDR3 protein. The data show around 400,000 distinct CDR3 sequences, with over 20% seen just once and roughly 3% held by the top ten. The entry originates in a study of Graves' ophthalmopathy and Graves' hyperthyroidism. The V and J ends lost 6 bases and 5 bases respectively, with 14 bases between them. The CDR3 runs to 13 residues.

The sequencing sample was made of peripheral blood. The sequence was collected from a woman aged 18-30 years with stable Graves' hyperthyroidism. This chain uses TRBV12-3 or TRBV12-4 with TRBJ2-7; TRBD2 is a possible D gene (7 bases). Here the CDR3 reads CASRVGGGNEQYF. The CDR3 coding sequence is TGTGCCAGCAGAGTTGGGGGGGGCAACGAGCAGTACTTC.